This T cell receptor (beta chain) was sequenced in a study of metastatic and nonmetastatic thyroid tumors. About the research overall: The comparison covered peripheral blood and tumor or nodule tissue in malignant and benign thyroid patients.

TCRdb re-called the PCR reads through MiXCR. The table shows more than 13,000 clones, with about 29% occurring only once. Patients were all untreated before their thyroid surgery. The CDR3 sequence is 14 residues long. Germline CDR1 SGHRS, CDR2 YFSETQ. Losses at the gene ends were 2 bases for V and 8 bases for J; bases not matched to a gene: 2. With respect to this clone: Its antigen is unknown.

General study findings and limits: In both blood and tumor samples, TCR beta diversity was reported significantly higher for malignant than benign nodules.

The genes are TRBV5-1 and TRBJ2-1, with 12 bases identical to TRBD2. The source material was tumor tissue. The receptor was isolated from a male donor with papillary thyroid cancer or a benign thyroid nodule (not recorded which). Some clones in this sample may be carry-over from other donors' samples. The CDR3 DNA reads TGCGCCAGCAGCTTAGGGACTAGCGGGCATGAGCAGTTCTTC. This sequence encodes CASSLGTSGHEQFF.